This T cell receptor (beta chain) appears in the sequencing data of a study of blood T cell repertoires in COVID-19. For the study at large: Both acute and convalescent COVID-19 samples were obtained from the United States, Italy and Spain. The analysed material was cDNA or gDNA that came from T cells, B-cell-depleted T cells, or PBMCs.

Original methodology: Amplified reference gene primers provided the basis for estimating nucleated cell counts. The repertoire was sequenced with immunoSEQ multiplex PCR; TCRdb's copy has only in-frame clones and lacks some. V and J calls and clone size come straight from that table; D and trimming were deduced from the DNA. The sample gives tens of thousands of clones, around nine tenths of which show up once; just under 8.5% is in the top ten. Germline values: CDR1 SGHRS, CDR2 YFSETQ. After removal of 4 bases from V and 4 bases from J, the junction contained 8 bases not matched to a gene. The CDR3 extends over 15 amino acids.

This receptor was obtained from a woman in her forties with active COVID-19. This sequence joins TRBV5-1 and TRBJ1-3; TRBD1 agrees at 7 bases. Sequencing used peripheral blood. In DNA, the CDR3 is TGCGCCAGCAGCCCCGCTACAGGGGTCGGAAACACCATATATTTT. Protein product: CASSPATGVGNTIYF.